Included here is one TCR beta chain sequence, with context. The data were taken from a study of CD8 T cells in Susac syndrome. The CDR3 is made up of 14 amino acids. V was pared by 0 bases and J by 2 bases, with 7 bases between. Germline CDR1 is SGHRS and CDR2 is YFSETQ. The healthy controls were matched to patients by age and sex. Negative isolation was applied to CD8+ and CD4+ T cells, and FACS enrichment was applied to TEMRA cells. The RNA input was about 0.5 to 1 ug, and it was reverse transcribed with random hexamers. The method of amplification for TCR beta CDR3 was immunoSEQ multiplex PCR, covering 54 Vbeta and 13 Jbeta. TCRdb re-called the immunoSEQ multiplex PCR reads through MiXCR, storing one row per CDR3 protein. The sample has over 95,000 distinct CDR3 sequences, about nine tenths seen once; the top ten hold approximately 0.12%.

Sequencing was carried out using CD8+ T cells from PBMCs. The chain carries TRBV5-1 and TRBJ2-3; perhaps TRBD2 as D (5 bases). The receptor comes from a human donor in good health. CDR3 in amino acids: CASSLEGDTDTQYF. The CDR3 nucleotides are TGCGCCAGCAGCTTGGAGGGAGACACAGATACGCAGTATTTT.